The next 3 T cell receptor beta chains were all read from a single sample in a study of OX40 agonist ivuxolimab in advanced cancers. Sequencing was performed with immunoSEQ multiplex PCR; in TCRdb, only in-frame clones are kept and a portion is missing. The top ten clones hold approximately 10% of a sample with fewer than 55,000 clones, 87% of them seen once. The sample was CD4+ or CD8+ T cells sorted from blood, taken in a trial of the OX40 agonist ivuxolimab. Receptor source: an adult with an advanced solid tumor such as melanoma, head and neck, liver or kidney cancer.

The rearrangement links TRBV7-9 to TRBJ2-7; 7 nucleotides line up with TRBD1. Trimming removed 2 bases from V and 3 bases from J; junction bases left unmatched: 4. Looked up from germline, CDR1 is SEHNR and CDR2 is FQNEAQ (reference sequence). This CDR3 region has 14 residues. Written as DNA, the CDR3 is TGTGCCAGCAGCTTACTAGGGGGCGTCTACGAGCAGTACTTC. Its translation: CASSLLGGVYEQYF.

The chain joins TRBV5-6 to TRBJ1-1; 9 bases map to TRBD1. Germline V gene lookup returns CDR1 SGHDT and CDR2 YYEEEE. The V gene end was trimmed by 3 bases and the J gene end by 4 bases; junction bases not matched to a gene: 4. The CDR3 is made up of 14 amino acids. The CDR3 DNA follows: TGTGCCAGCAGCTACACAGGGGGCCTCACTGAAGCTTTCTTT. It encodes CASSYTGGLTEAFF.

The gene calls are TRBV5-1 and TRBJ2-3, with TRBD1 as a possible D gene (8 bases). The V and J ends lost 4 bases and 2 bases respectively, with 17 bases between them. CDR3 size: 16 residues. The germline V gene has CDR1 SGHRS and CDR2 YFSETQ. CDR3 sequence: CASSPSGGQVTDTQYF. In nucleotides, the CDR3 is TGCGCCAGCAGCCCATCGGGGGGACAGGTCACAGATACGCAGTATTTT.